The rows below give T cell receptor beta chains drawn from one sample of a study of vaccination and CD4 T cells after COVID-19. No antigen has been assigned to these receptors. TCRdb itself ran the PCR reads through MiXCR, one entry per CDR3 protein. Of some 14,000 distinct CDR3 sequences listed, about 50% are singletons. Sequencing was performed on CD4+ T cells from blood, cultured in vitro, taken before SARS-CoV-2 vaccination. The receptors were sampled from a human donor who had recovered from COVID-19. Both conserved end residues are part of each CDR3. D genes are given only for firm matches. The size field is filled for only some rows; it gives once, few, many or a size class.

abundance: few; d_gene: TRBD1; j_gene: TRBJ2-3; v_gene: TRBV24-1; CDR3aa: CATRGTGTDTQYF; CDR3nt: TGTGCCACCAGGGGGACAGGCACAGATACGCAGTATTTT
abundance: few; d_gene: .; j_gene: TRBJ1-2; v_gene: TRBV7-2; CDR3aa: CASSLAGVGGYTF; CDR3nt: TGTGCCAGCAGCTTAGCGGGGGTCGGAGGCTACACCTTC
abundance: .; d_gene: .; j_gene: TRBJ1-5; v_gene: TRBV12-3/TRBV12-4; CDR3aa: CASSSSNIGPPGGQPQHF; CDR3nt: TGTGCCAGCAGTTCCTCTAACATCGGGCCCCCGGGGGGTCAGCCCCAGCATTTT
abundance: .; d_gene: .; j_gene: TRBJ2-7; v_gene: TRBV6-5; CDR3aa: CASSYSGVLPLYEQYF; CDR3nt: TGTGCCAGCAGTTACTCGGGAGTCCTACCCCTCTACGAGCAGTACTTC
abundance: .; d_gene: .; j_gene: TRBJ2-7; v_gene: TRBV6-2/TRBV6-3; CDR3aa: CASSIADLDQYF; CDR3nt: TGTGCCAGCAGTATAGCGGACCTTGACCAGTACTTC
abundance: few; d_gene: .; j_gene: TRBJ1-5; v_gene: TRBV24-1; CDR3aa: CATSLGGSNQPQHF; CDR3nt: TGTGCCACCAGTCTGGGGGGTAGCAATCAGCCCCAGCATTTT
abundance: few; d_gene: .; j_gene: TRBJ2-5; v_gene: TRBV19; CDR3aa: CASSATRRQETQYF; CDR3nt: TGTGCCAGTAGTGCGACTAGAAGGCAAGAGACCCAGTACTTC
abundance: few; d_gene: TRBD1; j_gene: TRBJ1-5; v_gene: TRBV7-2; CDR3aa: CASSLTGGHQPQHF; CDR3nt: TGTGCCAGCAGCTTAACAGGGGGCCATCAGCCCCAGCATTTT
abundance: few; d_gene: .; j_gene: TRBJ1-1; v_gene: TRBV20-1; CDR3aa: CSARDRPNTEAFF; CDR3nt: TGCAGTGCTAGAGATAGGCCCAACACTGAAGCTTTCTTT
abundance: few; d_gene: TRBD1; j_gene: TRBJ1-1; v_gene: TRBV7-2; CDR3aa: CASSSINGQGAPFF; CDR3nt: TGTGCCAGCAGCTCAATAAATGGACAGGGGGCTCCTTTCTTT
abundance: .; d_gene: .; j_gene: TRBJ1-1; v_gene: TRBV28; CDR3aa: CASSSAATEAFF; CDR3nt: TGTGCCAGCAGTTCAGCGGCTACTGAAGCTTTCTTT
abundance: .; d_gene: TRBD2; j_gene: TRBJ2-5; v_gene: TRBV12-3/TRBV12-4; CDR3aa: CASTSGFAGERETQYF; CDR3nt: TGTGCCAGCACCTCGGGGTTCGCGGGGGAAAGAGAGACCCAGTACTTC
abundance: few; d_gene: TRBD2; j_gene: TRBJ2-2; v_gene: TRBV6-5; CDR3aa: CASSSQRGNTGELFF; CDR3nt: TGTGCCAGCAGTTCCCAGCGGGGAAACACCGGGGAGCTGTTTTTT
abundance: few; d_gene: TRBD2; j_gene: TRBJ2-7; v_gene: TRBV6-1; CDR3aa: CASNKGREGDEQYF; CDR3nt: TGTGCCAGCAACAAAGGACGGGAGGGGGACGAGCAGTACTTC
abundance: .; d_gene: .; j_gene: TRBJ1-6; v_gene: TRBV11-2; CDR3aa: CASSFSGDSSPLHF; CDR3nt: TGTGCCAGCAGCTTCTCGGGAGATAGTTCACCCCTCCACTTT
abundance: .; d_gene: TRBD2; j_gene: TRBJ2-5; v_gene: TRBV27; CDR3aa: CASSTSAGRGETQYF; CDR3nt: TGTGCCAGCAGTACTTCAGCGGGAAGAGGAGAGACCCAGTACTTC
abundance: .; d_gene: TRBD2; j_gene: TRBJ2-1; v_gene: TRBV20-1; CDR3aa: CSAVAGGYNEQFF; CDR3nt: TGCAGTGCCGTAGCGGGGGGTTACAATGAGCAGTTCTTC
abundance: once; d_gene: .; j_gene: TRBJ2-1; v_gene: TRBV2; CDR3aa: CASSEISWQNNEQFF; CDR3nt: TGTGCCAGCAGTGAAATCTCTTGGCAGAACAATGAGCAGTTCTTC
abundance: .; d_gene: .; j_gene: TRBJ2-3; v_gene: TRBV2; CDR3aa: CASSAETRNRNTQYF; CDR3nt: TGTGCCAGCAGTGCCGAGACTAGGAATCGAAATACGCAGTATTTT
abundance: .; d_gene: TRBD2; j_gene: TRBJ2-7; v_gene: TRBV20-1; CDR3aa: CSARPTSGLYEQYF; CDR3nt: TGCAGTGCTAGACCTACTAGCGGGCTCTACGAGCAGTACTTC
abundance: .; d_gene: TRBD1; j_gene: TRBJ2-7; v_gene: TRBV6-2/TRBV6-3; CDR3aa: CASSSRGTATYEQYF; CDR3nt: TGTGCCAGCAGTTCCCGTGGGACAGCTACCTACGAGCAGTACTTC
abundance: .; d_gene: TRBD1; j_gene: TRBJ1-1; v_gene: TRBV7-9; CDR3aa: CASSAGHRGATEAFF; CDR3nt: TGTGCCAGCAGCGCCGGGCACAGGGGGGCCACTGAAGCTTTCTTT
abundance: .; d_gene: .; j_gene: TRBJ2-1; v_gene: TRBV6-2/TRBV6-3; CDR3aa: CASKAGPGAPNEQFF; CDR3nt: TGTGCCAGCAAGGCGGGTCCGGGGGCCCCCAATGAGCAGTTCTTC
abundance: .; d_gene: TRBD1; j_gene: TRBJ2-7; v_gene: TRBV10-2; CDR3aa: CASSLQGYEQYF; CDR3nt: TGCGCCAGCAGTTTACAGGGGTACGAGCAGTACTTC
abundance: .; d_gene: .; j_gene: TRBJ2-3; v_gene: TRBV7-2; CDR3aa: CASFMADTQYF; CDR3nt: TGTGCCAGCTTTATGGCAGATACGCAGTATTTT
abundance: .; d_gene: .; j_gene: TRBJ1-2; v_gene: TRBV19; CDR3aa: CASSRGAGADGYTF; CDR3nt: TGTGCCAGTAGTAGGGGGGCAGGGGCCGACGGCTACACCTTC
abundance: .; d_gene: .; j_gene: TRBJ1-2; v_gene: TRBV7-6; CDR3aa: CASSPVRGGYGYTF; CDR3nt: TGTGCCAGCAGCCCCGTGCGGGGGGGCTATGGCTACACCTTC
abundance: .; d_gene: .; j_gene: TRBJ1-3; v_gene: TRBV7-2; CDR3aa: CASSRDGSGNTIYF; CDR3nt: TGTGCCAGCAGCCGCGACGGCTCTGGAAACACCATATATTTT
abundance: .; d_gene: .; j_gene: TRBJ2-1; v_gene: TRBV6-2/TRBV6-3; CDR3aa: CASSHLLWSRFF; CDR3nt: TGTGCCAGCAGTCACCTCTTGTGGTCCCGGTTCTTC
abundance: .; d_gene: TRBD2; j_gene: TRBJ2-2; v_gene: TRBV7-2; CDR3aa: CASSFSPGLAGEGRELFF; CDR3nt: TGTGCCAGCAGCTTCTCACCGGGACTAGCGGGGGAGGGGCGGGAGCTGTTTTTT
abundance: .; d_gene: .; j_gene: TRBJ2-1; v_gene: TRBV7-7; CDR3aa: CASSLGVGNSYNEQFF; CDR3nt: TGTGCCAGCAGCTTAGGGGTGGGTAACTCCTACAATGAGCAGTTCTTC
abundance: .; d_gene: .; j_gene: TRBJ1-1; v_gene: TRBV5-1; CDR3aa: CASSYGGAGADTEAFF; CDR3nt: TGCGCCAGCAGCTATGGGGGGGCGGGGGCGGACACTGAAGCTTTCTTT
abundance: .; d_gene: TRBD1; j_gene: TRBJ1-1; v_gene: TRBV6-2/TRBV6-3; CDR3aa: CASSRDSSMNTEAFF; CDR3nt: TGTGCCAGCAGTCGGGACAGCTCGATGAACACTGAAGCTTTCTTT
abundance: few; d_gene: .; j_gene: TRBJ1-2; v_gene: TRBV27; CDR3aa: CASSLYQSSGYTF; CDR3nt: TGTGCCAGCAGTTTATACCAGTCGAGTGGCTACACCTTC
abundance: .; d_gene: TRBD2; j_gene: TRBJ2-2; v_gene: TRBV27; CDR3aa: CASSGRTNTGELFF; CDR3nt: TGTGCCAGTAGCGGGAGGACAAACACCGGGGAGCTGTTTTTT
abundance: .; d_gene: .; j_gene: TRBJ2-2; v_gene: TRBV7-3; CDR3aa: CASSSEPADRLFF; CDR3nt: TGTGCCAGCAGCTCAGAGCCGGCCGACCGGCTGTTTTTT
abundance: .; d_gene: TRBD1; j_gene: TRBJ1-1; v_gene: TRBV6-1; CDR3aa: CASSPFTGGTEAFF; CDR3nt: TGTGCCAGCAGTCCTTTCACAGGGGGCACGGAAGCTTTCTTT